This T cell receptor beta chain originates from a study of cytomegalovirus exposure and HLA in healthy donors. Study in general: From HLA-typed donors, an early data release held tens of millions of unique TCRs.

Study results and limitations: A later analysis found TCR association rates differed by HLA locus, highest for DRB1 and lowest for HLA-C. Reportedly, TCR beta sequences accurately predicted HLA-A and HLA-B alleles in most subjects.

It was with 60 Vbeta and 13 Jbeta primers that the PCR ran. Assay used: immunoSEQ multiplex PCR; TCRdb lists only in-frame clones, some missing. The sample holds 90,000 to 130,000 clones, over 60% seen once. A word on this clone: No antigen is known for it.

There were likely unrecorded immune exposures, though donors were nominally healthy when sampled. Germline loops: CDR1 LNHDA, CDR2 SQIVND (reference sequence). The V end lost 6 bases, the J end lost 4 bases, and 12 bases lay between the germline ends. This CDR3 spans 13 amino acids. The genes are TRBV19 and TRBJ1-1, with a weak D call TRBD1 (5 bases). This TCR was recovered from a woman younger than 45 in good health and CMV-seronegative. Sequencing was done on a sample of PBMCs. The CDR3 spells CASRSQESTEAFF. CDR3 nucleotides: TGTGCCAGTAGGTCACAGGAATCCACTGAAGCTTTCTTT.